The 14 T cell receptor beta chains below come from one sample, sequenced in a study of blood T cell repertoires in COVID-19. Produced via immunoSEQ multiplex PCR; TCRdb's table is partial and in-frame only. Of a few hundred thousand clones listed, over 75% are singletons. The sequenced sample was PBMCs or T cells enriched from blood (not recorded which). The receptors were gathered from a woman aged 25 to 39 who had recovered from COVID-19.

The chain is built from TRBV11-3 and TRBJ2-2; TRBD1 matches 8 bases. The germline V gene encodes CDR1 SGHNT and CDR2 YENEEA. The CDR3 spans 15 residues. V shed 2 bases, J shed 3 bases, and the junction held 2 bases outside the gene matches. In DNA, the CDR3 is TGTGCCAGCAGCTTACAGGGGGCCGACACCGGGGAGCTGTTTTTT. Encoded protein: CASSLQGADTGELFF.

This chain connects TRBV10-3 to TRBJ1-5, with 9 nucleotides matching TRBD1. The trim removed 5 bases at V and 5 bases at J, leaving 7 bases unmatched. The germline V gene has CDR1 ENHRY and CDR2 SYGVKD. The CDR3 runs 15 residues. CDR3 region: CAISLGTGIDQPQHF. The DNA for the CDR3 is TGTGCCATCAGTCTCGGGACAGGGATAGATCAGCCCCAGCATTTT.

The chain is built from TRBV18 and TRBJ1-1; D may be TRBD1 (6 bases). Germline V gene lookup returns CDR1 KGHSH and CDR2 LQKENI. This CDR3 comprises 16 residues. Trimming left V 3 bases short and J 0 bases short, with 14 bases between. The CDR3 region is CASSPDRPRMNTEAFF. The CDR3 DNA follows: TGTGCCAGCTCACCCGACAGGCCCAGGATGAACACTGAAGCTTTCTTT.

This clone was found many times. The chain has TRBV9 and TRBJ1-3; no reliable D call. The germline V and J ends were trimmed by 0 bases and 1 base, with 11 bases remaining between them. From germline, CDR1 is SGDLS and CDR2 YYNGEE. This CDR3 is 16 amino acids long. Here the CDR3 DNA reads TGTGCCAGCAGCGTAGCTTACCGCAGTTCTGGAAACACCATATATTTT. It codes for CASSVAYRSSGNTIYF.

CDR3 protein: CASSFQGTSYEQYF. DNA for the CDR3: TGTGCCAGCAGTTTTCAGGGGACCTCCTACGAGCAGTACTTC. This chain connects TRBV27 to TRBJ2-7, with TRBD1 as a possible D gene (6 bases). This CDR3 has 14 amino acids. Looked up from germline, CDR1 is MNHEY and CDR2 is SMNVEV (reference sequence). The germline V and J ends were trimmed by 3 bases and 0 bases, with 9 bases remaining between them.

This clone came up once. The chain combines TRBV7-3 with TRBJ2-5; TRBD1 is a possible D gene (6 bases). CDR1 and CDR2 from the germline V gene are SGHTA and FQGTGA. CDR3 length: 15 amino acids. Deletions cut 0 bases from V and 2 bases from J, with 10 bases between. The CDR3 bases are TGTGCCAGCAGCTTAACCGGGACACCTCAAGAGACCCAGTACTTC. The encoded protein is CASSLTGTPQETQYF.

The chain recombines TRBV3-1 (or the pseudogene TRBV3-2) with TRBJ2-3; 9 bases map to TRBD2. Unmatched junction bases numbered 6, after V lost 1 base and J lost 4 bases. Germline lookup yields CDR1 LGHDT and CDR2 YNNKEL (reference sequence). The CDR3 loop spans 16 amino acids. The CDR3 region is CASSQVASGNADTQYF. In nucleotides, the CDR3 is TGTGCCAGCAGCCAAGTGGCTAGCGGGAATGCAGATACGCAGTATTTT.

This chain joins TRBV12-3 or TRBV12-4 and TRBJ1-2, with 7 nucleotides matching TRBD1. After removal of 7 bases from V and 7 bases from J, the junction contained 3 bases not matched to a gene. This CDR3 region has 11 residues. For the CDR3, the DNA is TGTGCCAGCAACAGGGGACGTGGCTACACCTTC. It translates to CASNRGRGYTF.

The genes are TRBV4-1 and TRBJ2-3; 11 nucleotides line up with TRBD2. The germline V gene has CDR1 MGHRA and CDR2 YSYEKL. Trimming at V came to 5 bases and at J to 4 bases, leaving 8 bases not matched to a gene. The length of the CDR3 is 16 residues. As DNA, the CDR3 is TGCGCCAGCAGCTTACCACTAGCGGGAGTGTCAGATACGCAGTATTTT. This gives the protein CASSLPLAGVSDTQYF.

The gene calls are TRBV11-1 and TRBJ2-7, with no clear D. The length of the CDR3 is 12 residues. Trimming removed 5 bases from V and 6 bases from J, with 11 bases in between. Germline CDR1 SGHAT, CDR2 FQDESV (reference sequence). The CDR3 coding sequence is TGTGCCAGCAGCGCCTTAAGAGGCGAGCAGTACTTC. Its translation: CASSALRGEQYF.

This CDR3 is CASSLQSSSYGYTF. DNA of the CDR3: TGCGCCAGCAGCTTACAGTCGTCGTCCTATGGCTACACCTTC. The V call is TRBV5-1, the J call TRBJ1-2; D ambiguous. Germline CDR1 reads SGHRS; CDR2 reads YFSETQ. This CDR3 comprises 14 residues. V lost 2 bases to trimming and J lost 4 bases, with 12 bases between them.

V and J are TRBV14 and TRBJ2-3; D gene uncertain. The V and J ends lost 5 bases and 2 bases respectively, with 11 bases between them. Germline V gene sequence: CDR1 SGHDN, CDR2 FVKESK. CDR3 length equals 14 residues. The CDR3 spells CASSREAVTDTQYF. The CDR3, as DNA: TGTGCCAGCAGCAGAGAGGCGGTCACAGATACGCAGTATTTT.

There are a few counts of this clone. This rearrangement joins TRBV14 to TRBJ2-1, with 12 bases matching TRBD2. From germline, CDR1 is SGHDN and CDR2 FVKESK. This CDR3 comprises 13 residues. V lost 4 bases to trimming and J lost 10 bases; unmatched junction nucleotides: 2. For the CDR3, the DNA is TGTGCCAGCAGCCCCGGACTAGCGGGAGAGCAGTTCTTC. Protein sequence: CASSPGLAGEQFF. The entire variable domain, with the rest obtained from reference TRBV14 and TRBJ2-1, is as follows: EAGVTQFPSHSVIEKGQTVTLRCDPISGHDNLYWYRRVMGKEIKFLLHFVKESKQDESGMPNNRFLAERTGGTYSTLKVQPAELEDSGVYFCASSPGLAGEQFFGPGTRLTVL.

The chain links TRBV5-4 to TRBJ2-7; 8 nucleotides agree with TRBD1. Germline V gives CDR1 SGHNT, CDR2 YYREEE (reference sequence). V lost 4 bases and J lost 1; bases outside the gene matches: 4. There are 14 residues in the CDR3. In DNA form, the CDR3 reads TGTGCCAGCAGCCGGGACAGGCATTCCTACGAGCAGTACTTC. This sequence encodes CASSRDRHSYEQYF.